This T cell receptor beta chain derives from a study of blood T cell repertoires in COVID-19. Germline trimming cut 5 bases from V and 1 base from J; bases unmatched to any gene: 10. The CDR3 has 15 residues. The V gene's germline CDR1 is GTSNPN and CDR2 SVGIG (reference sequence). This table comes from immunoSEQ multiplex PCR, and its TCRdb copy is limited to in-frame clones, with some not included. The sample carries about 120,000 clones, about 86% recorded once. The rearrangement uses TRBV30 and TRBJ1-2; 7 nucleotides agree with TRBD1. The clonotype comes from a man older than 75 with active or convalescent COVID-19. Sequencing was done on a sample of peripheral blood. The CDR3 DNA reads TGTGCCTGGTCACTGCCGGGACAGAGTAACTATGGCTACACCTTC. Protein product: CAWSLPGQSNYGYTF. The full variable domain, completed using reference TRBV30 and TRBJ1-2, is SQTIHQWPATLVQPVGSPLSLECTVEGTSNPNLYWYRQAAGRGLQLLFYSVGIGQISSEVPQNLSASRPQDRQFILSSKKLLLSDSGFYLCAWSLPGQSNYGYTFGSGTRLTVV.